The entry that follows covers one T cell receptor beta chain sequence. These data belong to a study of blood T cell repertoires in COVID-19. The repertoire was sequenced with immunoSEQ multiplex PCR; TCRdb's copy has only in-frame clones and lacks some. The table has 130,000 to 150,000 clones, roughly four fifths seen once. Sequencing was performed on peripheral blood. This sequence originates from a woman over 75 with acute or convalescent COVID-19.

The CDR3 bases are TGCGCCAGCAGCTTGTCGGGGATGTCCCAAGAGACCCAGTACTTC. This codes for CASSLSGMSQETQYF. The chain is built from TRBV5-1 and TRBJ2-5, with a weak D call TRBD2 (5 bases). Germline V lookup: CDR1 SGHRS, CDR2 YFSETQ. This CDR3 comprises 15 residues. Trimming left V 1 base short and J 1 base short, with 11 bases between.